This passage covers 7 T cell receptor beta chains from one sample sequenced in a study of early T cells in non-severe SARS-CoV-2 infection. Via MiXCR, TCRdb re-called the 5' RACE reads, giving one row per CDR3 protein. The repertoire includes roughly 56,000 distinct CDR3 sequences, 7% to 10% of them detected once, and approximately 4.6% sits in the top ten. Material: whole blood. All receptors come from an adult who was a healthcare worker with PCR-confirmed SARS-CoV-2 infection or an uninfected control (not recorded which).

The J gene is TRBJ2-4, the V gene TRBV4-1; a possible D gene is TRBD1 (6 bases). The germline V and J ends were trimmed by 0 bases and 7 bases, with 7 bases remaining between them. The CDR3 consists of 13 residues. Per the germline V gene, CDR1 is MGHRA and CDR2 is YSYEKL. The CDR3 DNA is TGCGCCAGCAGCCAAGACCAGGGGAACATTCAGTACTTC. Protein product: CASSQDQGNIQYF.

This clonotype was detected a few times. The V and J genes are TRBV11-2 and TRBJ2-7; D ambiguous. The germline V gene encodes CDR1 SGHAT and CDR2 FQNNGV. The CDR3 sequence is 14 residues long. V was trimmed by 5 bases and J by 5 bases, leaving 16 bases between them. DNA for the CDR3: TGTGCCAGCAGCCCCCGGGCCGCATTCCACGAGCAGTACTTC. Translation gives CASSPRAAFHEQYF.

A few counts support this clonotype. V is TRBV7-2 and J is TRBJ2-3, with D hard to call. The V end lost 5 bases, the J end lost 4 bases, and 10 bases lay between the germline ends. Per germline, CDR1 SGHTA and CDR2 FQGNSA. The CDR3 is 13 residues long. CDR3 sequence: CASSPHRADTQYF. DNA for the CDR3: TGTGCCAGCAGCCCCCATAGAGCAGATACGCAGTATTTT.

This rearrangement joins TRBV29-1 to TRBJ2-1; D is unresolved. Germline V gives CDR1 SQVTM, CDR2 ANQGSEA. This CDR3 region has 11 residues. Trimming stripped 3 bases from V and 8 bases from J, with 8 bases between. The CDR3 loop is CSVDVVYEQFF. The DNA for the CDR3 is TGCAGCGTTGATGTAGTCTATGAGCAGTTCTTC.

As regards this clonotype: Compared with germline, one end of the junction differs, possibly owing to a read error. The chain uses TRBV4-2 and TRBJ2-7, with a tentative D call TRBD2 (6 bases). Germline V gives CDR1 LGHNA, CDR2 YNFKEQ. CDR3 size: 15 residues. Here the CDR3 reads CASSQEGTGTWPYNF. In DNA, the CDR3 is TGTGCCAGCAGCCAAGAAGGGACGGGGACTTGGCCTTACAACTTC.

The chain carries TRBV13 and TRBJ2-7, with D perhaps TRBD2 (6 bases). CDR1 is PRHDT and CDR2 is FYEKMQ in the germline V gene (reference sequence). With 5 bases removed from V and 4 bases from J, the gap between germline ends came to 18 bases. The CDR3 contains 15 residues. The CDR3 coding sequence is TGTGCCAGCAGCCAGGCGGGAAGGCTGAAATACGAGCAGTACTTC. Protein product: CASSQAGRLKYEQYF.

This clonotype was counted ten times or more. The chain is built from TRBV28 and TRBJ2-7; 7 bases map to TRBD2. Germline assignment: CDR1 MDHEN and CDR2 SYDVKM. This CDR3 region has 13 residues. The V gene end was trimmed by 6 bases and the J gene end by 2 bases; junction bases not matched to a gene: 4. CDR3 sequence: CASRGGPPYEQYF. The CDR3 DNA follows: TGTGCCAGCAGGGGAGGGCCCCCCTACGAGCAGTACTTC.